This T cell receptor (beta chain) is drawn from a study of OX40 agonist ivuxolimab in advanced cancers. Looking at the study overall: Patients with hepatocellular carcinoma, melanoma, renal cell or head and neck cancer made up the dose-escalation patients.

Findings and limits, study-wide: The antigen specificity of the peripheral T cells (those that were expanded) was not determined.

Of note for this clone: Antigen: not known.

Germline values: CDR1 SGDLS, CDR2 YYNGEE. The CDR3 length is 14 residues. V shed 3 bases and J shed 8 bases, with 15 bases lying between them. The method was immunoSEQ multiplex PCR; TCRdb's version includes in-frame clones alone and lacks a portion of them. Of roughly 50,000 clones detected, approximately 90% appear once; the ten largest clones hold roughly 9.4%. This chain connects TRBV9 to TRBJ2-1; weak D call: TRBD2 (5 bases). The specimen comprised CD4+ or CD8+ T cells sorted from blood, sampled in a trial of the OX40 agonist ivuxolimab. The receptor comes from an adult with an advanced solid tumor such as melanoma, head and neck, liver or kidney cancer. The CDR3 loop is CASSGTLPGYEQFF. The CDR3 DNA sequence: TGTGCCAGCAGCGGTACCCTTCCGGGATATGAGCAGTTCTTC. The variable domain in full, completed from reference TRBV9 and TRBJ2-1, reads DSGVTQTPKHLITATGQRVTLRCSPRSGDLSVYWYQQSLDQGLQFLIQYYNGEERAKGNILERFSAQQFPDLHSELNLSSLELGDSALYFCASSGTLPGYEQFFGPGTRLTVL.